The sequence of this T cell receptor beta chain was determined in a study of T cell changes during pregnancy in multiple sclerosis. TCRdb keeps only in-frame clones here, not all; method: immunoSEQ multiplex PCR. The repertoire has tens of thousands of clones, just over 90% of them found once; the top ten carry roughly 1.1%. Trimming took 0 bases from V and 2 from J; bases not matched to a gene: 9. The CDR3 runs to 16 residues. Germline V gene lookup returns CDR1 GTSNPN and CDR2 SVGIG (reference sequence). This clone was found a few times. The sequence was obtained from a female donor with multiple sclerosis, enrolled in a pregnancy study. The chain links TRBV30 to TRBJ1-1, with 7 bases identical to TRBD1. The material sequenced was peripheral blood, taken in the third trimester of pregnancy. The DNA of the CDR3 is TGTGCCTGGAGTGTACGAGAGGACAGGCTTAACACTGAAGCTTTCTTT. Protein product: CAWSVREDRLNTEAFF.